The next 19 T cell receptor beta chains were all read from a single sample in a study of blood T cell repertoires in COVID-19. The table came from immunoSEQ multiplex PCR; TCRdb's copy has only in-frame clones and leaves some out. The repertoire has 20,000 to 25,000 clones, 65% to 85% of them found once; the top ten carry over 20%. Sequencing was performed on peripheral blood. The receptors here all came from a man older than 75 with active or convalescent COVID-19.

The chain uses TRBV5-6 and TRBJ2-1, with 7 bases that match TRBD2. In germline, CDR1 is SGHDT, CDR2 YYEEEE. Trimming removed 0 bases from V and 1 base from J; junction bases left unmatched: 7. There are 17 residues in the CDR3. The CDR3 protein is CASSLAASGVSYNEQFF. The DNA for the CDR3 is TGTGCCAGCAGCTTGGCGGCTAGCGGAGTTTCCTACAATGAGCAGTTCTTC.

The CDR3 coding sequence is TGTGCCAGCAGCCCACAGGTTGCGAACACCGGGGAGCTGTTTTTT. It encodes CASSPQVANTGELFF. The chain joins TRBV14 to TRBJ2-2; weak D call: TRBD1 (5 bases). V was shortened by 4 bases and J by 0 bases, with 9 bases between the two germline ends. Germline V gene sequence: CDR1 SGHDN, CDR2 FVKESK. The CDR3 runs 15 residues.

The chain uses TRBV5-1 and TRBJ2-7; maybe TRBD1 (6 bases). Trimming removed 0 bases at V and 0 bases at J, with 13 bases between. The CDR3 is 16 amino acids. From germline, CDR1 is SGHRS and CDR2 YFSETQ. The CDR3 DNA follows: TGCGCCAGCAGCTTGGGGGGTACAGGGAGCTCCTACGAGCAGTACTTC. This translates into CASSLGGTGSSYEQYF.

This clone was observed once. CDR3 in amino acids: CASLKDRNTGELFF. DNA for the CDR3: TGTGCCAGCCTCAAGGACAGAAACACCGGGGAGCTGTTTTTT. The V call is TRBV7-8, the J call TRBJ2-2; TRBD1 is a possible D gene (6 bases). Germline CDR1 SGHVS, CDR2 FQNEAQ. The CDR3 contains 14 residues. V was cut by 8 bases and J by 2 bases, with 12 bases left in between.

The rearrangement joins TRBV5-1 to TRBJ1-1, with TRBD1 matching over 9 bases. The germline CDR1 and CDR2 sequences are SGHRS and YFSETQ. The CDR3 extends over 16 amino acids. The J segment lost 8 bases and the V segment lost 4 bases, leaving 15 bases of the junction unmatched. The CDR3 is CASSVNQQGAGLEAFF. The CDR3 DNA sequence: TGCGCCAGCAGCGTGAATCAACAGGGGGCCGGGTTAGAAGCTTTCTTT.

The chain links TRBV29-1 to TRBJ2-7, with TRBD2 identical over 7 bases. Germline-derived CDR1 and CDR2 are SQVTM and ANQGSEA. The CDR3 runs 12 residues. The ends lost 7 bases at V and 6 bases at J; junction bases unmatched: 9. Here the CDR3 reads CSAAAGRGEQYF. The CDR3 bases are TGCAGCGCCGCGGCGGGGAGGGGCGAGCAGTACTTC.

This sequence joins TRBV30 and TRBJ1-1; D possibly corresponds to TRBD1 (5 bases). Germline lookup yields CDR1 GTSNPN and CDR2 SVGIG (reference sequence). The CDR3 totals 14 residues. Deletions cut 2 bases from V and 5 bases from J, with 15 bases between. CDR3 DNA: TGTGCCTGGAGTTCAATCCCAGGGCAAACTGAAGCTTTCTTT. Protein product: CAWSSIPGQTEAFF.

The chain uses TRBV5-1 and TRBJ1-5; D gene ambiguous. Germline V gene lookup returns CDR1 SGHRS and CDR2 YFSETQ. The length of the CDR3 is 13 residues. With 1 base removed from V and 4 bases from J, the gap between germline ends came to 6 bases. CDR3 protein: CASSLTVNQPQHF. The DNA of the CDR3 is TGCGCCAGCAGCTTGACAGTGAATCAGCCCCAGCATTTT.

The chain joins TRBV10-3 to TRBJ2-7, with 11 bases fitting TRBD1. Germline V CDR1 and CDR2: ENHRY, SYGVKD. The CDR3 extends over 14 amino acids. V lost 6 bases, J lost 6 bases, and 7 bases stayed unmatched. The CDR3 region has the DNA TGTGCCATCAGAGGGGACAGGGGGGTACTCGAGCAGTACTTC. Amino acids: CAIRGDRGVLEQYF.

This clone was seen only once. The chain combines TRBV5-4 with TRBJ1-4, with 8 bases fitting TRBD1. J gave up 10 bases and V 0 bases, and 2 bases lay outside the gene matches. Germline CDR1 and CDR2: SGHNT and YYREEE (reference sequence). The CDR3 loop spans 13 amino acids. CDR3 protein: CASSLVDRGKLFF. CDR3 coding DNA: TGTGCCAGCAGCTTGGTCGACAGGGGAAAACTGTTTTTT. Variable domain in full (rest from reference TRBV5-4 and TRBJ1-4): ETGVTQSPTHLIKTRGQQVTLRCSSQSGHNTVSWYQQALGQGPQFIFQYYREEENGRGNFPPRFSGLQFPNYSSELNVNALELDDSALYLCASSLVDRGKLFFGSGTQLSVL.

The J gene is TRBJ2-7, the V gene TRBV7-9; 7 bases line up with TRBD1. The CDR3 is 14 amino acids. CDR1 and CDR2 from the germline V gene are SEHNR and FQNEAQ (reference sequence). The V and J ends lost 5 bases and 4 bases, in that order; junction bases with no gene match: 8. Here the CDR3 reads CASSPGQQAYEQYF. As DNA, the CDR3 is TGTGCCAGCAGCCCGGGACAGCAAGCTTACGAGCAGTACTTC.

The J gene is TRBJ1-6, the V gene TRBV19, with D unclear. This CDR3 spans 15 amino acids. The V gene's germline CDR1 is LNHDA and CDR2 SQIVND (reference sequence). Written as DNA, the CDR3 is TGTGGCAGCCGGCTGTTGGCGGAAAATAATTCACCCCTCCACTTT. Translating it yields CGSRLLAENNSPLHF.

The chain employs TRBV7-9 and TRBJ2-4, with 7 positions matching TRBD1. The V segment lost 4 bases and the J segment 2 bases; nucleotides outside the gene matches: 11. Per germline, CDR1 SEHNR and CDR2 FQNEAQ (reference sequence). CDR3 size: 17 residues. The CDR3 reads CASSYEVRGITKNIQYF. The CDR3 region has the DNA TGTGCCAGCAGCTACGAGGTCAGGGGGATAACCAAAAACATTCAGTACTTC.

The count of this clone is one. V and J are TRBV7-2 and TRBJ1-3; perhaps TRBD1 as D (6 bases). Germline assignment: CDR1 SGHTA and CDR2 FQGNSA. The V gene lost 3 bases and the J gene lost 0 bases, with 12 bases spanning the gap. CDR3 length equals 16 residues. CDR3 coding DNA: TGTGCCAGCAGCTTCCAGGGGACCCGCTCTGGAAACACCATATATTTT. It translates to CASSFQGTRSGNTIYF.

V is TRBV6-4 and J is TRBJ1-6; D unresolved. This CDR3 comprises 14 residues. V lost 3 bases and J 6 bases, leaving 9 bases between the germline ends. Per germline, CDR1 MRHNA and CDR2 SNTAGT. The CDR3 sequence is CASSESFINSPLHF. The CDR3 nucleotides are TGTGCCAGCAGTGAAAGCTTCATTAATTCACCCCTCCACTTT.

The chain uses TRBV19 and TRBJ2-1; TRBD2 agrees at 9 bases. CDR1 is LNHDA, CDR2 SQIVND, per germline (reference sequence). J gave up 4 bases and V 4 bases, and 11 bases lay outside the gene matches. This CDR3 comprises 17 residues. The CDR3: CASSKGSIAGAYNEQFF. CDR3 DNA sequence: TGTGCCAGTAGTAAAGGGTCCATAGCGGGAGCTTACAATGAGCAGTTCTTC.

The chain joins TRBV7-9 to TRBJ2-3, with 8 bases lining up with TRBD2. The junction had 1 base not matched to a gene; V was cut back by 2 bases and J by 0 bases. This CDR3 region has 15 residues. In germline, CDR1 is SEHNR, CDR2 FQNEAQ (reference sequence). The CDR3 reads CASSLSSGSTDTQYF. CDR3 nucleotide sequence: TGTGCCAGCAGCTTATCTAGCGGGAGCACAGATACGCAGTATTTT.

The V call is TRBV19, the J call TRBJ2-3; TRBD2 matches at 11 bases. The length of the CDR3 is 15 residues. V lost 3 bases and J lost 5; bases outside the gene matches: 4. CDR1 and CDR2 from the germline V gene are LNHDA and SQIVND (reference sequence). The CDR3 protein is CASSIITSGRDTQYF. The DNA of the CDR3 is TGTGCCAGTAGTATCATAACTAGCGGGAGAGATACGCAGTATTTT.

CDR3 protein: CASSAGLQETQYF. The DNA for the CDR3 is TGTGCCAGCTCAGCGGGACTACAAGAGACCCAGTACTTC. The chain is built from TRBV18 and TRBJ2-5; TRBD2 aligns across 7 bases. The ends lost 5 bases at V and 2 bases at J; junction bases unmatched: 2. Germline CDR1 and CDR2: KGHSH and LQKENI. CDR3 size: 13 residues.